This T cell receptor (beta chain) came from a study of regulatory T cells in long-lasting Graves disease. Points from the study as a whole: Persistent cases favored TRBV28, TRBJ1-2 and TRBJ2-5.

Construction of TCR beta libraries relied on iRepertoire HTBI primers and on Arm-PCR targeting CDR3 regions. TCRdb reprocessed the multiplex PCR reads via MiXCR and lists one record per CDR3 protein. The repertoire holds approximately 460,000 distinct CDR3 sequences, with roughly 17% as singletons. Trimming took 4 bases from V and 12 from J, leaving 16 bases between them. The germline V gene encodes CDR1 LNHDA and CDR2 SQIVND (reference sequence). The CDR3 sequence is 13 residues long. Time point given: newly diagnosed GD, antithyroid drugs for less than 3 months. There was RNA extracted from PBMCs, and the TCR library was made from it. The sample holds a few counts of this clonotype. Its antigen is not known. The sample was also reused in another study, on T cells in Graves' hyperthyroidism and ophthalmopathy.

Sequenced material: peripheral blood mononuclear cells (PBMCs), taken at new diagnosis, from a patient treated with antithyroid drugs. This receptor was obtained from a woman aged 25-40 years with Graves disease. The chain recombines TRBV19 with TRBJ2-1; D is possibly TRBD2 (5 bases). CDR3 in amino acids: CASSNQRLTLQFF. The CDR3, as DNA: TGTGCCAGTAGTAACCAGCGGCTGACTCTGCAGTTCTTC.